This T cell receptor (beta chain) came from a study of a mutant IDH1 vaccine in newly diagnosed glioma. Libraries were prepared by immunoSEQ multiplex PCR; TCRdb keeps only in-frame clonotypes and omits some of them. The sample has 15,000 to 20,000 clones; roughly 80% are singletons. General observations from the study: Patients mounted vaccine-induced immune responses in almost 95% of cases.

The V end lost 2 bases, the J end lost 7 bases, and 17 bases lay between the germline ends. CDR3 length: 15 residues. Per the germline V gene, CDR1 is LNHDA and CDR2 is SQIVND (reference sequence). A few counts support this clone. Antigen unknown. Specified time point: baseline, week 1 (first vaccination visit). Treatment denoted: pre-vaccination baseline after standard-of-care therapy. The specimen was PBMCs, collected from a glioma patient treated with radiotherapy, temozolomide or both. The V gene is TRBV19, the J gene TRBJ1-2, with D hard to call. The source is a man aged 40-50 years with glioma. The CDR3 region has the DNA TGTGCCAGTAGTATAATAGAAAGTCGGTCCCGTGGCTACACCTTC. Its protein product is CASSIIESRSRGYTF. The whole variable domain, remainder taken from reference TRBV19 and TRBJ1-2, is DGGITQSPKYLFRKEGQNVTLSCEQNLNHDAMYWYRQDPGQGLRLIYYSQIVNDFQKGDIAEGYSVSREKKESFPLTVTSAQKNPTAFYLCASSIIESRSRGYTFGSGTRLTVV.